This T cell receptor (beta chain) stems from a study of T cell responses to AZD1222 COVID-19 vaccine. Study summary: Whether given at about 4 or about 12 weeks, second doses were pooled.

Study-wide points: In all cases, repertoires were sampled only after the peak T cell response. It should be noted that donors were predominantly white British and more often female, and clonal diversity was possibly underestimated.

The CDR3 contains 16 residues. Per germline, CDR1 MDHEN and CDR2 SYDVKM. Trimming stripped 1 base from V and 0 bases from J, with 13 bases between. Of note for this clone: What it recognizes is unknown.

TCRdb keeps only in-frame clones here, not all; method: immunoSEQ multiplex PCR. The data contain around 150,000 clones, around nine tenths of them seen just once; the ten biggest clones take up roughly 1.7%. The TCR comes from an adult in good health. The rearrangement uses TRBV28 and TRBJ2-7; D might be TRBD1 (6 bases). This specimen consisted of peripheral blood, obtained on day 0 of AZD1222 vaccination. The CDR3 region has the DNA TGTGCCAGCAGTTTATCGGACAGTCGTTCCTCCTACGAGCAGTACTTC. This sequence encodes CASSLSDSRSSYEQYF. Full variable domain (remainder filled in from reference TRBV28 and TRBJ2-7): DVKVTQSSRYLVKRTGEKVFLECVQDMDHENMFWYRQDPGLGLRLIYFSYDVKMKEKGDIPEGYSVSREKKERFSLILESASTNQTSMYLCASSLSDSRSSYEQYFGPGTRLTVT.